A selection of T cell receptor beta chains follows, all from one sample in a study of beta chain features in type 1 diabetes. The method was immunoSEQ multiplex PCR; TCRdb's version includes in-frame clones alone and lacks a portion of them. The table has about 150,000 clones, about 7.8% seen once. Sequencing input: central memory CD4+ T cells from blood. The receptors derive from a woman between 40 and 55 years old with type 1 diabetes. Each CDR3 is given with its conserved first and last residue. Not all rows give a size; the values are once, few, many and, for expanded clones, a class.

NA	TRBV28	TRBJ2-1	CASLRTAGGNEQFF
few	TRBV7-3	TRBJ1-1	CASSPGGGGSLEAFF
few	TRBV30	TRBJ1-3	CAWSVHGRHGSSGNTIYF
NA	TRBV5-6	TRBJ2-2	CASSLEAYTGELFF
NA	TRBV15	TRBJ1-5	CAIGVSNQPQHF
many	TRBV7-2	TRBJ1-4	CASSAPGNEKLFF
many	TRBV29-1	TRBJ2-2	CSVVRAGTGELFF
few	TRBV14	TRBJ1-1	CASSHRSGLGNTEAFF
NA	TRBV6-6	TRBJ1-5	CASSNTGDGQPQHF
NA	TRBV27	TRBJ1-6	CASSLVGESPLHF
few	TRBV7-2	TRBJ1-3	CASSPRQGQGNTIYF
NA	TRBV25-1	TRBJ2-7	CASSGGQGSYEQYF
NA	TRBV9	TRBJ1-1	CASSYTGGTEAFF
NA	TRBV13	TRBJ2-1	CASSPGGTAANEQFF
NA	TRBV6-5	TRBJ2-5	CASSYAWGGDAETQYF
NA	TRBV7-2	TRBJ1-5	CASSFSRVGNQPQHF
few	TRBV5-1	TRBJ2-7	CASSSGQGYSYEQYF
few	TRBV5-1	TRBJ1-1	CASSLQDAGTEAFF
NA	TRBV6-6	TRBJ2-7	CASSYSRVYEQYF
few	TRBV18	TRBJ2-6	CASSPLPGLAGVGANVLTF
few	TRBV18	TRBJ2-1	CASSPASSGGQNEQFF
NA	TRBV11-2	TRBJ1-1	CASSLRTGVNTEAFF
few	TRBV2	TRBJ1-4	CASSVNSPGLNEKLFF
NA	TRBV7-9	TRBJ2-1	CASSWVGTEQFF
few	TRBV28	TRBJ2-7	CASKERGRWYEQYF
NA	TRBV27	TRBJ2-5	CASSPRGETQYF
few	TRBV4-3	TRBJ1-6	CASSRGTGGYNSPLHF
NA	TRBV19	TRBJ2-2	CASNVDRKSGELFF
NA	TRBV5-4	TRBJ2-3	CASSAPTSTDTQYF
NA	TRBV7-3	TRBJ2-1	CASSGGTSGNAEQFF
NA	TRBV9	TRBJ1-3	CASTPTTSGNTIYF
once	TRBV28	TRBJ1-5	CASSLQVRSRHQPQHF
NA	TRBV5-4	TRBJ2-5	CASSADGKTQYF
NA	TRBV6-4	TRBJ1-1	CASSDSTGGNTEAFF
few	TRBV30	TRBJ1-1	CACQGGARFGVNTEAFF
NA	TRBV27	TRBJ1-5	CASSLEGGHSNQPQHF
NA	TRBV9	TRBJ2-7	CASSLGTGPYEQYF
many	TRBV29-1	TRBJ2-7	CSVPTGQGGRGEQYF
NA	TRBV30	TRBJ2-3	CAWSLKTSGSTDTQYF
NA	TRBV19	TRBJ2-2	CASSQGWTGELFF
few	TRBV2	TRBJ1-1	CASSGPWPPQREAFF
many	TRBV9	TRBJ1-6	CASSSTTGGNSPLHF
NA	TRBV7-9	TRBJ2-3	CASSSRDRGTTDTQYF
NA	TRBV20-1	TRBJ1-1	CSAHAGTEAFF
few	TRBV7-2	TRBJ2-7	CASSLQGTSGTAGEQYF
many	TRBV2	TRBJ1-2	CASSPRGGSGYGYTF
NA	TRBV27	TRBJ2-5	CASSQRPGETQYF
few	TRBV7-9	TRBJ1-2	CASSLPSGAGGYTF
NA	TRBV28	TRBJ2-3	CASTRTGRGAPNTQYF
NA	TRBV7-2	TRBJ2-3	CASAGTGGTDTQYF
many	TRBV9	TRBJ2-1	CASSGSRAGEQFF
NA	TRBV28	TRBJ2-5	CASSSPLGQQTQYF
NA	TRBV18	TRBJ1-5	CASSPGGGEQPQHF
NA	TRBV19	TRBJ1-6	CASSIGLRDSPLHF
NA	TRBV30	TRBJ2-3	CAWSVTGDTQYF
few	TRBV19	TRBJ1-5	CASKAGQGNQPQHF
few	TRBV20-1	TRBJ2-7	CGAGGTYEQYF